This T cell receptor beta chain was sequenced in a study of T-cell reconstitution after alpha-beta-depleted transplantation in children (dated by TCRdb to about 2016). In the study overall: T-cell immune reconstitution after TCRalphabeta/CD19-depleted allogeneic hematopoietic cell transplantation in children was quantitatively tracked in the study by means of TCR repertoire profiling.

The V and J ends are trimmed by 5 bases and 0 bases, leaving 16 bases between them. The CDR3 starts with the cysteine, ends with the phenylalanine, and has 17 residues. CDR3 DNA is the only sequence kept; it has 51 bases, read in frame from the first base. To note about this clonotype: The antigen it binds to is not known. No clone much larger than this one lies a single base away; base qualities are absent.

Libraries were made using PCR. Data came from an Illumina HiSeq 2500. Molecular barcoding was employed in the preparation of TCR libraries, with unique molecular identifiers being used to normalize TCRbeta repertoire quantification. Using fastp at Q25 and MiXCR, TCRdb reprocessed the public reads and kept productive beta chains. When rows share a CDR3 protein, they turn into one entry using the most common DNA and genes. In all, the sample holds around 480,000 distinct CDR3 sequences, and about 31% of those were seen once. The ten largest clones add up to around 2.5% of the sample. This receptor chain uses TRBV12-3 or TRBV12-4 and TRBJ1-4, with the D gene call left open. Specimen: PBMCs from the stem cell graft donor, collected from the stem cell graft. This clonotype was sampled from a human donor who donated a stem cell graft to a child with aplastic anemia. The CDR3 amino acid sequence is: CASSPRVYASTNEKLFF. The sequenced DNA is TGTGCCAGCAGTCCCCGAGTATACGCGTCAACTAATGAAAAACTGTTTTTT.